This TCR beta chain was documented in a study of T cells after somatic rescue of genetic block. TCRdb's table, derived via immunoSEQ multiplex PCR, lists solely in-frame clones and lacks some. The table lists around 8,100 clones, around 81% of them singletons, with 20% to 30% in the top ten. Germline lookup yields CDR1 SGHRS and CDR2 YFSETQ. CDR3 length: 15 amino acids. Between the trimmed V and J ends, which lost 7 bases and 5 bases, there was a span of 16 bases. The sequenced material came from peripheral blood mononuclear cells (PBMCs). The rearrangement uses TRBV5-1 and TRBJ1-6; maybe TRBD1 (6 bases). This clonotype originated in a boy under 18. CDR3 DNA sequence: TGCGCCAGCTCGCCGGCGGGGGCAAATAATTCACCCCTCCACTTT. Translation gives CASSPAGANNSPLHF.